This TCR beta chain was identified during a study of blood T cell repertoires in COVID-19. At the level of the study: Samples came from the United States, Italy and Spain, spanning acute and convalescent COVID-19. Sample material is recorded as cDNA or gDNA derived from T cells, B-cell-depleted T cells, or PBMCs.

The authors' processing: The authors estimated nucleated cell counts from reference gene primer amplification. Profiling relied on immunoSEQ multiplex PCR, and the TCRdb table lists in-frame clones only, not all of them. From that table come the V and J calls and clone size; the DNA was used to work out D and trimming. The repertoire holds about 210,000 clones, with 83% as singletons. With 8 bases removed from V and 2 bases from J, the gap between germline ends came to 14 bases. This CDR3 has 14 amino acids. Germline assignment: CDR1 ENHRY and CDR2 SYGVKD. The source of this sequence is a woman in her thirties or forties with active or convalescent COVID-19. Source material: peripheral blood. This chain uses TRBV10-3 with TRBJ2-3, with D possibly being TRBD1 (6 bases). The CDR3, as DNA: TGTGCCATCTTCGATGGGGGCCTCACAGATACGCAGTATTTT. Translating it yields CAIFDGGLTDTQYF.